Below, 18 T cell receptor beta chains from the same sample are listed, as sequenced in a study of blood T cell repertoires in COVID-19. Sequencing used immunoSEQ multiplex PCR; TCRdb keeps in-frame clones, though not all of them. Of 230,000 or so clones listed, 70% to 90% are singletons. The sequencing input was PBMCs or T cells enriched from blood (not recorded which). The receptors shown here come from a woman aged 40 to 50 with acute COVID-19.

The chain uses TRBV7-9 and TRBJ2-2; no definite D call. V lost 5 bases, J lost 4 bases, and 11 bases lay in between. CDR1 and CDR2 (germline): SEHNR, FQNEAQ (reference sequence). The CDR3 is 14 amino acids. The CDR3 region is CASSALQSTGELFF. In DNA form, the CDR3 reads TGTGCCAGCAGCGCCTTACAGAGCACCGGGGAGCTGTTTTTT.

A single count supports this clone. This sequence joins TRBV6-5 and TRBJ1-1; TRBD1 is a possible D gene (6 bases). V lost 8 bases and J 5 bases, leaving 18 bases between the germline ends. Germline CDR1 and CDR2: MNHEY and SVGAGI. The CDR3 has 14 residues. The CDR3: CASGRKGGETEAFF. CDR3 sequence (DNA): TGTGCCAGCGGACGAAAAGGGGGGGAAACTGAAGCTTTCTTT.

The V and J genes are TRBV18 and TRBJ2-7, with TRBD1 as a possible D gene (8 bases). The CDR3 has 16 amino acids. V dropped 3 bases and J dropped 2 bases, with 17 bases sitting between them. CDR1 and CDR2 (germline): KGHSH, LQKENI. CDR3 residues: CASSPSGGQDAYEQYF. CDR3 sequence (DNA): TGTGCCAGCTCACCGTCGGGGGGACAGGATGCCTACGAGCAGTACTTC.

J is TRBJ1-1 and V is TRBV5-6; TRBD1 matches 12 bases. Trimming cost V 5 bases and J 3 bases; bases outside gene matches: 8. Per germline, CDR1 SGHDT and CDR2 YYEEEE. This CDR3 is built from 16 residues. The DNA for the CDR3 is TGTGCCAGCAGTAACCGGGACAGGGGGCGACACACTGAAGCTTTCTTT. Protein sequence: CASSNRDRGRHTEAFF.

The V call is TRBV29-1, the J call TRBJ1-1; D unclear. Germline V CDR1 and CDR2: SQVTM, ANQGSEA. The CDR3 spans 13 residues. V was shortened by 7 bases and J by 2 bases, with 14 bases between the two germline ends. For the CDR3, the DNA is TGCAGCGCCACAACCTCAGTCAACACTGAAGCTTTCTTT. Translation: CSATTSVNTEAFF.

The chain combines TRBV27 with TRBJ1-5; weak D call: TRBD1 (5 bases). The ends were cut back, 2 bases at V and 1 base at J, with 9 bases in the middle. Germline-derived CDR1 and CDR2 are MNHEY and SMNVEV (reference sequence). The CDR3 extends over 15 amino acids. CDR3 in amino acids: CASSLIGASNQPQHF. CDR3 DNA sequence: TGTGCCAGCAGTTTAATAGGGGCGAGCAATCAGCCCCAGCATTTT.

This chain joins TRBV19 and TRBJ1-1; tentative D call: TRBD1 (5 bases). Per the germline V gene, CDR1 is LNHDA and CDR2 is SQIVND (reference sequence). Trimming took 6 bases from V and 4 from J, leaving 12 bases between them. CDR3 length: 13 residues. The CDR3, as DNA: TGTGCCAGTAGCTATGGGGGGGGCACTGAAGCTTTCTTT. Translating it yields CASSYGGGTEAFF. The whole variable domain, filled in from reference TRBV19 and TRBJ1-1, reads DGGITQSPKYLFRKEGQNVTLSCEQNLNHDAMYWYRQDPGQGLRLIYYSQIVNDFQKGDIAEGYSVSREKKESFPLTVTSAQKNPTAFYLCASSYGGGTEAFFGQGTRLTVV.

In its sample, this clone was seen once. The gene calls are TRBV2 and TRBJ1-1, with D perhaps matching TRBD1 (5 bases). CDR3 length equals 15 residues. The germline V gene encodes CDR1 SNHLY and CDR2 FYNNEI. V lost 6 bases to trimming and J lost 3 bases, with 17 bases between them. CDR3 DNA sequence: TGTGCCAGCAGGGCCTGGGGCATTGGGGACACTGAAGCTTTCTTT. This sequence encodes CASRAWGIGDTEAFF.

This rearrangement joins TRBV27 to TRBJ2-1, with D possibly matching TRBD2 (6 bases). V lost 4 bases and J 0 bases, leaving 13 bases between the germline ends. Germline V gives CDR1 MNHEY, CDR2 SMNVEV (reference sequence). This CDR3 is built from 16 residues. The DNA for the CDR3 is TGTGCCAGCAGTTCACCTAGCGTAAGCTCCTACAATGAGCAGTTCTTC. Encoded protein: CASSSPSVSSYNEQFF.

This sequence joins TRBV21-1 and TRBJ2-3; the D call of TRBD1 is as the table states it, not checked on the DNA. TRBV21-1 has pseudogene status. The CDR3 runs 16 residues. For the CDR3, the DNA is TGTGCCAGCAGCATCATCAGGACACACAGTCCAGATACGCAGTATTTT. Residues: CASSIIRTHSPDTQYF.

V gene TRBV4-3 combines with J gene TRBJ2-2; TRBD1 matches 9 bases. Germline V CDR1 and CDR2: LGHNA, YSLEER. V was clipped by 4 bases and J by 6 bases; unmatched bases: 3. The CDR3 contains 14 residues. CDR3 amino acids: CASSLRQGAGELFF. CDR3 DNA: TGCGCCAGCAGCCTGAGACAGGGGGCCGGGGAGCTGTTTTTT.

The rearrangement links TRBV19 to TRBJ2-5, with 7 nucleotides matching TRBD1. CDR1 and CDR2 (germline): LNHDA, SQIVND (reference sequence). With 5 bases clipped from V and 10 bases from J, the junction kept 13 bases outside the gene matches. The CDR3 sequence is 14 residues long. CDR3 residues: CASSLSGTAKDQYF. CDR3 nucleotides: TGTGCCAGTAGTCTCTCCGGGACAGCGAAAGACCAGTACTTC. Variable domain in full (rest from reference TRBV19 and TRBJ2-5): DGGITQSPKYLFRKEGQNVTLSCEQNLNHDAMYWYRQDPGQGLRLIYYSQIVNDFQKGDIAEGYSVSREKKESFPLTVTSAQKNPTAFYLCASSLSGTAKDQYFGPGTRLLVL.

The chain combines TRBV6-4 with TRBJ1-1, with D possibly TRBD1 on 5 matching bases. This CDR3 spans 13 amino acids. V lost 5 bases and J 4 bases, leaving 11 bases between the germline ends. The germline gives CDR1 MRHNA, CDR2 SNTAGT. CDR3 in DNA: TGTGCCAGCAGTTCGATAAGGGGCACTGAAGCTTTCTTT. Its translation is CASSSIRGTEAFF.

The genes are TRBV11-2 and TRBJ1-1; the match to TRBD1 covers 7 bases. V lost 5 bases and J lost 5; bases outside the gene matches: 5. The CDR3 contains 13 residues. Germline V lookup: CDR1 SGHAT, CDR2 FQNNGV. CDR3 in amino acids: CASSPGTATEAFF. CDR3 DNA: TGTGCCAGCAGCCCGGGGACAGCAACTGAAGCTTTCTTT.

As regards this clone: At one end the junction does not follow the germline gene, possibly because of a read error. The CDR3 DNA sequence: TGTGCCAGCAGCCCTAATATGAATCGGCCCCAGCATTTT. It codes for CASSPNMNRPQHF. V gene TRBV7-6 combines with J gene TRBJ1-5; D unresolved. Germline V gives CDR1 SGHVS, CDR2 FNYEAQ. This CDR3 comprises 13 residues.

Ten or more counts support this clone. The rearrangement joins TRBV27 to TRBJ1-2; maybe TRBD1 (6 bases). Germline-derived CDR1 and CDR2 are MNHEY and SMNVEV (reference sequence). V dropped 2 bases and J dropped 8 bases, with 15 bases sitting between them. CDR3 size: 14 residues. The CDR3 bases are TGTGCCAGCAGTTTAAGGCAGGGGAGTGGAGGCTACACCTTC. This sequence encodes CASSLRQGSGGYTF.

This chain uses TRBV6-5 with TRBJ1-1; possibly TRBD1 for D (5 bases). Trimming stripped 4 bases from V and 3 bases from J, with 6 bases between. CDR3 length: 12 amino acids. Germline V gene lookup returns CDR1 MNHEY and CDR2 SVGAGI. CDR3: CASSSTDTEAFF. DNA of the CDR3: TGTGCCAGCAGTTCGACAGACACTGAAGCTTTCTTT.

The chain links TRBV27 to TRBJ1-1, with 7 bases aligning to TRBD1. This CDR3 spans 15 amino acids. V was clipped by 6 bases and J by 0 bases; unmatched bases: 7. Germline V gene data show CDR1 as MNHEY and CDR2 as SMNVEV (reference sequence). The CDR3, as DNA: TGTGCCAGCAGCCTCACGACAGGGTTGAACACTGAAGCTTTCTTT. Translation gives CASSLTTGLNTEAFF.